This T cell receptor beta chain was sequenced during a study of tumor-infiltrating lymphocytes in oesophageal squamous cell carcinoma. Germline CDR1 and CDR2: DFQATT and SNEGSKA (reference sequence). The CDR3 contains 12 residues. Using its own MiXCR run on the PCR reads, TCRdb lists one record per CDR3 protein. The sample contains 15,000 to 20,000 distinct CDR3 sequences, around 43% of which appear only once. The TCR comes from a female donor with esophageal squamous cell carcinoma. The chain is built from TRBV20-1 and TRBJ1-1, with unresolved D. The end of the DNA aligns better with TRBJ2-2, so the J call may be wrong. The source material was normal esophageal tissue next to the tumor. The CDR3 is CSARADTGELFF. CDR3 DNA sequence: TGCAGTGCTAGAGCGGACACCGGGGAGCTGTTTTTT.